The 31 T cell receptor beta chains below all came from one sample that was sequenced in a study of technical replicates of blood from a handful of donors. Sequencing used immunoSEQ multiplex PCR; TCRdb keeps in-frame clones, though not all of them. This sample has 75,000 to 100,000 clones, with approximately 94% found just once. The source material was T cells isolated from PBMCs. The receptors originated from a human donor in good health.

The genes are TRBV15 and TRBJ2-1; perhaps TRBD2 as D (5 bases). This CDR3 spans 14 amino acids. The V gene lost 3 bases and the J gene lost 7 bases, with 13 bases spanning the gap. Germline V gene data show CDR1 as LNHNV and CDR2 as YYDKDF (reference sequence). The CDR3 DNA follows: TGTGCCACCAGCAGGAGGGCGCTAGTTAATGAGCAGTTCTTC. Its translation is CATSRRALVNEQFF. The whole variable domain, filled in from reference TRBV15 and TRBJ2-1, reads DAMVIQNPRYQVTQFGKPVTLSCSQTLNHNVMYWYQQKSSQAPKLLFHYYDKDFNNEADTPDNFQSRRPNTSFCFLDIRSPGLGDTAMYLCATSRRALVNEQFFGPGTRLTVL.

This rearrangement joins TRBV28 to TRBJ1-2, with a possible D match to TRBD1 (5 bases). The V gene's germline CDR1 is MDHEN and CDR2 SYDVKM. CDR3 length: 12 amino acids. V dropped 4 bases and J dropped 4 bases, with 7 bases sitting between them. CDR3 sequence reads: CASSWGGYGYTF. CDR3 DNA: TGTGCCAGCAGTTGGGGGGGCTATGGCTACACCTTC.

The rearrangement uses TRBV21-1 and TRBJ1-5; the table's D call TRBD1 went unverified against the DNA. TRBV21-1 is marked as a pseudogene. The CDR3 sequence is 21 residues long. CDR3 bases: TGTGCCAGCAGCAAAGATGGGACAGGGGGAAATAGAGGGCGTAGCAATCAGCCCCAGCATTTT. It encodes CASSKDGTGGNRGRSNQPQHF.

The chain is built from TRBV6-1 and TRBJ2-1; a weak D match, TRBD1 (6 bases). V shed 5 bases and J shed 0 bases, with 11 bases lying between them. The CDR3 sequence is 15 residues long. Germline-derived CDR1 and CDR2 are MNHNS and SASEGT. The CDR3 region is CASSFAGDSYNEQFF. The CDR3 DNA sequence: TGTGCCAGCAGTTTTGCAGGGGACTCCTACAATGAGCAGTTCTTC.

There are a few counts of this clone. The chain has TRBV5-1 and TRBJ1-2; 7 bases line up with TRBD1. The trim removed 4 bases at V and 8 bases at J, leaving 8 bases unmatched. Germline values: CDR1 SGHRS, CDR2 YFSETQ. The CDR3 length is 13 residues. The CDR3 loop reads CASSEQGTWGYTF. DNA of the CDR3: TGCGCCAGCAGCGAACAGGGGACGTGGGGCTACACCTTC. The full variable domain, rest sourced from reference TRBV5-1 and TRBJ1-2, is KAGVTQTPRYLIKTRGQQVTLSCSPISGHRSVSWYQQTPGQGLQFLFEYFSETQRNKGNFPGRFSGRQFSNSRSEMNVSTLELGDSALYLCASSEQGTWGYTFGSGTRLTVV.

The V call is TRBV28, the J call TRBJ2-3; TRBD2 agrees at 9 bases. V lost 6 bases to trimming and J lost 7 bases; unmatched junction nucleotides: 8. From germline, CDR1 is MDHEN and CDR2 SYDVKM. The CDR3 spans 14 residues. The CDR3 nucleotides are TGTGCCAGCAGGCCCGGACTAGCGAGTCATACGCAGTATTTT. It translates to CASRPGLASHTQYF.

This sequence joins TRBV11-2 and TRBJ2-7; D is perhaps TRBD1 (6 bases). This CDR3 comprises 13 residues. The V and J ends lost 4 bases and 3 bases respectively, with 10 bases between them. Germline V lookup: CDR1 SGHAT, CDR2 FQNNGV. CDR3 region: CASSSTQGYEQYF. CDR3 DNA sequence: TGTGCCAGCAGCTCAACACAGGGCTACGAGCAGTACTTC.

The V and J genes are TRBV15 and TRBJ1-6; 7 nucleotides match TRBD1. CDR3 length: 15 residues. V lost 4 bases and J lost 7; bases outside the gene matches: 7. Looked up from germline, CDR1 is LNHNV and CDR2 is YYDKDF (reference sequence). Here the CDR3 DNA reads TGTGCCACCAGCATCCTTGACAGGGACAATTCACCCCTCCACTTT. Its protein product is CATSILDRDNSPLHF.

This chain uses TRBV14 with TRBJ1-6, with D maybe TRBD1 (5 bases). Germline V gene data show CDR1 as SGHDN and CDR2 as FVKESK. The CDR3 covers 17 residues. Trimming shortened V by 5 bases and J by 0 bases, and 14 bases separated the two germline ends. CDR3 DNA sequence: TGTGCCAGCAGCTTCGGCAGGGCCAGCTCCTATAATTCACCCCTCCACTTT. It specifies CASSFGRASSYNSPLHF.

The chain links TRBV11-2 to TRBJ1-4; TRBD1 might be the D (5 bases). The germline V and J ends were trimmed by 5 bases and 4 bases, with 17 bases remaining between them. Germline CDR1 reads SGHAT; CDR2 reads FQNNGV. This CDR3 is built from 16 residues. The CDR3 bases are TGTGCCAGCAGCCTTGGAGCGGGACGGTATAATGAAAAACTGTTTTTT. The encoded protein is CASSLGAGRYNEKLFF. Complete variable domain (other parts from reference TRBV11-2 and TRBJ1-4): EAGVAQSPRYKIIEKRQSVAFWCNPISGHATLYWYQQILGQGPKLLIQFQNNGVVDDSQLPKDRFSAERLKGVDSTLKIQPAKLEDSAVYLCASSLGAGRYNEKLFFGSGTQLSVL.

The sample holds one count of this clone. This sequence joins TRBV9 and TRBJ2-7; the D gene is possibly TRBD2 (5 bases). The CDR3 totals 14 residues. From germline, CDR1 is SGDLS and CDR2 YYNGEE. Trimming pared 0 bases from V and 3 bases from J, leaving 10 bases between. The CDR3 loop is CASSVASQDYEQYF. CDR3 nucleotide sequence: TGTGCCAGCAGCGTAGCTAGCCAGGACTACGAGCAGTACTTC.

The V call is TRBV14, the J call TRBJ2-1, with 10 bases that match TRBD1. CDR1 is SGHDN and CDR2 is FVKESK in the germline V gene. The CDR3 loop spans 14 amino acids. After removal of 2 bases from V and 6 bases from J, the junction contained 1 base not matched to a gene. The CDR3 sequence is CASSQWTGGNEQFF. The DNA for the CDR3 is TGTGCCAGCAGCCAATGGACAGGGGGCAATGAGCAGTTCTTC.

This clone was found a few times. The J gene is TRBJ1-5, the V gene TRBV10-2; a possible D gene is TRBD1 (6 bases). CDR3 length equals 13 residues. V shed 3 bases and J shed 11 bases, with 14 bases lying between them. Per germline, CDR1 WSHSY and CDR2 SAAADI. CDR3 amino acids: CASSEQGRETQHF. As DNA, the CDR3 is TGCGCCAGCAGTGAACAGGGCAGGGAGACCCAGCATTTT.

The chain carries TRBV29-1 and TRBJ2-3; 7 bases are shared with TRBD1. The CDR3 has 13 amino acids. With V trimmed by 3 bases and J by 7 bases, 7 bases remained unmatched. Germline V gene lookup returns CDR1 SQVTM and CDR2 ANQGSEA. CDR3 bases: TGCAGCGTTGATAACAGGGGCTACTATACGCAGTATTTT. Protein product: CSVDNRGYYTQYF.

The chain joins TRBV7-9 to TRBJ1-5; no firm D call. The V and J ends lost 4 bases and 1 base respectively, with 14 bases between them. The CDR3 runs 16 residues. Germline lookup yields CDR1 SEHNR and CDR2 FQNEAQ (reference sequence). The CDR3 is CASSSTSGVSNQPQHF. CDR3 bases: TGTGCCAGCAGCTCTACCTCGGGAGTAAGCAATCAGCCCCAGCATTTT.

The chain carries TRBV11-2 and TRBJ1-5; TRBD1 matches 8 bases. Germline V CDR1 and CDR2: SGHAT, FQNNGV. V gave up 5 bases and J gave up 1 base; unmatched junction bases: 4. The CDR3 has 15 amino acids. The CDR3 nucleotides read TGTGCCAGCAGCCCAGGACAGGGCAGCAATCAGCCCCAGCATTTT. Translating it yields CASSPGQGSNQPQHF.

This clone occurred once. The sample has other DNA sequences that encode this CDR3 too. The chain has TRBV11-3 and TRBJ2-2; D possibly corresponds to TRBD1 (5 bases). Germline CDR1 and CDR2: SGHNT and YENEEA. This CDR3 contains 13 residues. With 4 bases removed from V and 4 bases from J, the gap between germline ends came to 7 bases. The CDR3 DNA is TGTGCCAGCAGCTCCCAGGGCACCGGGGAGCTGTTTTTT. It codes for CASSSQGTGELFF.

V is TRBV5-6 and J is TRBJ2-1; a weak D match, TRBD2 (6 bases). The ends were cut back, 4 bases at V and 14 bases at J, with 13 bases in the middle. CDR3 length: 11 amino acids. Germline loops: CDR1 SGHDT, CDR2 YYEEEE. In nucleotides, the CDR3 is TGTGCCAGCAGCCTGAGGGACTCGAAGTTCTTC. Translation gives CASSLRDSKFF. The full variable domain, completed using reference TRBV5-6 and TRBJ2-1, is DAGVTQSPTHLIKTRGQQVTLRCSPKSGHDTVSWYQQALGQGPQFIFQYYEEEERQRGNFPDRFSGHQFPNYSSELNVNALLLGDSALYLCASSLRDSKFFGPGTRLTVL.

The chain carries TRBV19 and TRBJ2-7, with a possible D match to TRBD2 (5 bases). Germline V gene lookup returns CDR1 LNHDA and CDR2 SQIVND (reference sequence). The CDR3 is 14 amino acids. V was shortened by 6 bases and J by 1 base, with 13 bases between the two germline ends. This CDR3 reads CASSPAAQSYEQYF. The CDR3 bases are TGTGCCAGTAGCCCAGCGGCACAGTCCTACGAGCAGTACTTC.

This chain uses TRBV6-5 with TRBJ1-1, with a possible D match to TRBD1 (5 bases). This CDR3 has 13 amino acids. The V gene's germline CDR1 is MNHEY and CDR2 SVGAGI. V was pared by 2 bases and J by 7 bases, with 11 bases between. CDR3 sequence reads: CASSYALQGEAFF. The CDR3 coding sequence is TGTGCCAGCAGTTACGCCTTGCAGGGTGAAGCTTTCTTT.

This sequence joins TRBV28 and TRBJ2-1; possible D gene TRBD1, 6 bases. The ends were cut back, 5 bases at V and 1 base at J, with 9 bases in the middle. This CDR3 contains 14 residues. Per germline, CDR1 MDHEN and CDR2 SYDVKM. For the CDR3, the DNA is TGTGCCAGCAGTACAGGGCCTTCCTACAATGAGCAGTTCTTC. Amino acids: CASSTGPSYNEQFF.

The V call is TRBV27, the J call TRBJ1-6; perhaps TRBD1 as D (6 bases). CDR1 is MNHEY, CDR2 SMNVEV, per germline (reference sequence). Trimming pared 2 bases from V and 5 bases from J, leaving 10 bases between. This CDR3 is 15 amino acids long. CDR3 coding DNA: TGTGCCAGCAGTTTACAAGGACAGAATAATTCACCCCTCCACTTT. Translating gives CASSLQGQNNSPLHF.

The chain carries TRBV5-1 and TRBJ2-1, with unresolved D. V was pared by 0 bases and J by 3 bases, with 4 bases between. Germline CDR1 reads SGHRS; CDR2 reads YFSETQ. The CDR3 has 13 amino acids. The CDR3 sequence: CASSLALYNEQFF. DNA for the CDR3: TGCGCCAGCAGCTTGGCTCTCTACAATGAGCAGTTCTTC.

This chain links TRBV2 with TRBJ2-3, with 7 bases lining up with TRBD1. The germline CDR1 and CDR2 sequences are SNHLY and FYNNEI. This CDR3 region has 15 residues. Trimming cost V 1 base and J 0 bases; bases outside gene matches: 1. CDR3 region: CASSEDRGSTDTQYF. The CDR3 DNA reads as TGTGCCAGCAGTGAAGACAGGGGCAGCACAGATACGCAGTATTTT.

The CDR3 sequence is CASSSPLIPIDSTYGYTF. In DNA, the CDR3 is TGTGCCAGCAGCTCTCCCCTAATCCCCATTGACAGTACTTATGGCTACACCTTC. The V call is TRBV7-9, the J call TRBJ1-2; tentative D call: TRBD1 (5 bases). V was cut by 4 bases and J by 5 bases, with 26 bases left in between. Per the germline V gene, CDR1 is SEHNR and CDR2 is FQNEAQ (reference sequence). The CDR3 sequence is 18 residues long. Looking up the rest from reference TRBV7-9 and TRBJ1-2 gives the full variable domain: DTGVSQNPRHKITKRGQNVTFRCDPISEHNRLYWYRQTLGQGPEFLTYFQNEAQLEKSRLLSDRFSAERPKGSFSTLEIQRTEQGDSAMYLCASSSPLIPIDSTYGYTFGSGTRLTVV.

The chain links TRBV29-1 to TRBJ2-4; maybe TRBD1 (5 bases). The V gene's germline CDR1 is SQVTM and CDR2 ANQGSEA. The germline V and J ends were trimmed by 3 bases and 0 bases, with 6 bases remaining between them. There are 13 residues in the CDR3. The CDR3 loop reads CSVETEAKNIQYF. In DNA, the CDR3 is TGCAGCGTTGAGACAGAAGCCAAAAACATTCAGTACTTC.

J is TRBJ1-2 and V is TRBV7-8, with D tentatively TRBD1 (5 bases). V dropped 4 bases and J dropped 2 bases, with 11 bases sitting between them. Germline assignment: CDR1 SGHVS and CDR2 FQNEAQ. This CDR3 region has 14 residues. Here the CDR3 reads CASSSSRQNYGYTF. The CDR3 DNA is TGTGCCAGCAGCTCCTCTAGACAGAACTATGGCTACACCTTC.

V usage is TRBV27 and J usage is TRBJ2-2; D might be TRBD1 (6 bases). From germline, CDR1 is MNHEY and CDR2 SMNVEV (reference sequence). Trimming removed 2 bases at V and 1 base at J, with 14 bases between. The CDR3 consists of 17 residues. CDR3 region: CASSLGQGRKNTGELFF. The DNA for the CDR3 is TGTGCCAGCAGTTTAGGGCAGGGGCGGAAGAACACCGGGGAGCTGTTTTTT.

This clone was picked up one time. V usage is TRBV10-2 and J usage is TRBJ2-7; D not resolved. Germline V gene data show CDR1 as WSHSY and CDR2 as SAAADI. V gave up 6 bases and J gave up 0 bases, with 9 bases separating them. The CDR3 is 13 amino acids. CDR3 nucleotides: TGCGCCAGCAGAGACAAGAGCTCCTACGAGCAGTACTTC. Protein product: CASRDKSSYEQYF.

CDR3 in DNA: TGTGCCAGCAGAACGACCTCCACCTGGACAGGCGCCAATGAGCAGTTCTTC. This gives the protein CASRTTSTWTGANEQFF. This chain uses TRBV11-2 with TRBJ2-1; TRBD1 aligns across 7 bases. The CDR3 is 17 amino acids. V lost 6 bases to trimming and J lost 6 bases; unmatched junction nucleotides: 17. The germline V gene has CDR1 SGHAT and CDR2 FQNNGV.

This chain uses TRBV15 with TRBJ1-1; possibly TRBD1 for D (6 bases). This CDR3 is 20 amino acids long. Germline V CDR1 and CDR2: LNHNV, YYDKDF (reference sequence). V was trimmed by 7 bases and J by 0 bases, leaving 30 bases between them. CDR3 nucleotides: TGTGCCACCACTGGACGGGAGACAGGCCCGGGAGGATACATGAACACTGAAGCTTTCTTT. Its protein product is CATTGRETGPGGYMNTEAFF.